This is a list of T cell receptor beta chains from one sample in a study of shared clonotypes between healthy human individuals. The method was immunoSEQ multiplex PCR; TCRdb's version includes in-frame clones alone and lacks a portion of them. The table shows about 470,000 clones, with around 75% occurring only once. Sequenced: PBMCs. These receptor sequences come from a woman aged 40 to 50 in good health. Some clones in this sample may be carry-over from other donors' samples. CDR3s include the opening cysteine and the closing phenylalanine or tryptophan. D genes are given only for firm matches. Size is stated for part of the rows, as once, few or many counts, or as a class when the clone is expanded.

D	V	J	size	length	CDR3	DNA
TRBD1	TRBV5-1	TRBJ2-7	.	15	CASSTGTEIPYEQYF	TGCGCCAGCAGCACCGGGACAGAGATACCCTACGAGCAGTACTTC
TRBD2	TRBV6-5	TRBJ2-7	.	14	CASRRTSGTYEQYF	TGTGCCAGCAGGAGGACTAGCGGGACCTACGAGCAGTACTTC
.	TRBV6-5	TRBJ2-1	.	13	CASSGWENNEQFF	TGTGCCAGCAGTGGGTGGGAGAACAATGAGCAGTTCTTC
TRBD1	TRBV18	TRBJ2-7	few	15	CASSPMGQDSYEQYF	TGTGCCAGCTCACCGATGGGACAGGATTCCTACGAGCAGTACTTC
TRBD1	TRBV6-5	TRBJ2-1	.	15	CASSLQGVAYNEQFF	TGTGCCAGCAGTTTACAGGGGGTTGCCTACAATGAGCAGTTCTTC
TRBD2	TRBV4-1	TRBJ2-2	.	20	CASSQDVGRAGFLDTGELFF	TGCGCCAGCAGCCAAGATGTTGGGAGGGCCGGGTTCTTGGACACCGGGGAGCTGTTTTTT
.	TRBV9	TRBJ2-5	.	16	CASSVGGTLYQETQYF	TGTGCCAGCAGCGTAGGGGGTACCCTGTACCAAGAGACCCAGTACTTC
TRBD1	TRBV7-9	TRBJ1-1	.	14	CASSSPTGGTEAFF	TGTGCCAGCAGCTCCCCGACAGGGGGCACTGAAGCTTTCTTT
TRBD1	TRBV5-4	TRBJ2-7	.	13	CASSLGTDYEQYF	TGTGCCAGCAGCCTCGGGACAGACTACGAGCAGTACTTC
.	TRBV12-2	TRBJ2-2	.	17	CASRLPGRDTPTGELFF	TGTGCAAGTCGCTTACCGGGTCGGGACACCCCCACCGGGGAGCTGTTTTTT
.	TRBV4-2	TRBJ2-7	.	15	CASSQDRGGSYEQYF	TGTGCCAGCAGCCAAGACAGGGGGGGGTCCTACGAGCAGTACTTC
TRBD2	TRBV5-1	TRBJ2-7	.	14	CASSFLAGEGEQYF	TGCGCCAGCAGCTTCCTAGCGGGAGAGGGCGAGCAGTACTTC
.	TRBV18	TRBJ1-1	.	15	CASSPFTGSDTEAFF	TGTGCCAGCTCACCATTTACAGGGAGCGACACTGAAGCTTTCTTT
.	TRBV12-1	TRBJ2-7	.	17	CASSFNGGEGSYYEQYF	TGTGCCAGCAGCTTTAATGGTGGGGAGGGTTCTTACTACGAGCAGTACTTC
.	TRBV21-1	TRBJ2-5	few	15	CASSKSGGIQETQYF	TGTGCCAGCAGCAAATCGGGCGGGATACAAGAGACCCAGTACTTC
.	TRBV15	TRBJ2-3	.	15	CATSRGDWGTDTQYF	TGTGCCACCAGCAGGGGGGACTGGGGCACAGATACGCAGTATTTT
.	TRBV4-1	TRBJ2-3	.	16	CASSQGTGYPTDTQYF	TGCGCCAGCAGCCAAGGAACAGGTTACCCCACAGATACGCAGTATTTT
.	TRBV5-1	TRBJ2-2	.	14	CASSPQPFTGELFF	TGCGCCAGCAGCCCCCAACCCTTCACCGGGGAGCTGTTTTTT
TRBD1	TRBV19	TRBJ1-1	few	13	CASSQGARTEAFF	TGTGCCAGTAGTCAGGGGGCGCGAACTGAAGCTTTCTTT
TRBD1	TRBV27	TRBJ2-4	.	14	CASSLGQGYGIQYF	TGTGCCAGCAGTTTGGGACAGGGATACGGCATTCAGTACTTC
.	TRBV10-3	TRBJ2-7	.	17	CAISESGGQGSLSEQYF	TGTGCCATCAGTGAGTCGGGAGGGCAGGGGTCATTATCCGAGCAGTACTTC
.	TRBV20-1	TRBJ1-1	few	11	CSASLSPEAFF	TGCAGTGCTAGTTTATCCCCTGAAGCTTTCTTT
.	TRBV7-3	TRBJ2-1	.	15	CASSLMPGGLNEQFF	TGTGCCAGCAGCTTAATGCCGGGGGGCCTCAATGAGCAGTTCTTC